Shown below are 18 T cell receptor beta chains from a single sample sequenced in a study of blood T cell repertoires in COVID-19 (TCRdb year 2020). The protocol used for the library was the immunoSEQ multiplex PCR assay. Held by TCRdb, this immuneACCESS table contains in-frame sequences only and omits some clones. Under half of the omission traces to an unresolved V gene where checked; the cause of the rest is unknown. The sample has a few hundred thousand clones on record, about 88% of them singletons. The ten largest clones take up about 1% of the sample. Sequenced: peripheral blood. Source of these receptors: a woman aged 40-49 years who had recovered from COVID-19.

The CDR3 sequence is CASSLSAGNQPQHF. In DNA, the CDR3 is TGTGCCAGCAGTTTATCGGCCGGCAATCAGCCCCAGCATTTT. The V call is TRBV27, the J call TRBJ1-5, with D hard to call. The CDR3 has 14 residues. Trimming removed 0 bases at V and 2 bases at J, with 5 bases between. Germline V gives CDR1 MNHEY, CDR2 SMNVEV (reference sequence).

The chain joins TRBV4-3 to TRBJ2-7; possible D gene TRBD1, 6 bases. CDR3 length: 15 amino acids. V shed 3 bases and J shed 0 bases, with 12 bases lying between them. Looked up from germline, CDR1 is LGHNA and CDR2 is YSLEER. The CDR3 spells CASSHNRVSSYEQYF. The DNA of the CDR3 is TGCGCCAGCAGCCACAACAGGGTGAGCTCCTACGAGCAGTACTTC.

In this sample, this clone turned up a few times. This chain uses TRBV28 with TRBJ2-1, with 9 bases aligning to TRBD2. Germline lookup yields CDR1 MDHEN and CDR2 SYDVKM. V was clipped by 4 bases and J by 3 bases; unmatched bases: 1. This CDR3 is built from 14 residues. The CDR3 loop is CASSSLAGYNEQFF. CDR3 coding DNA: TGTGCCAGCAGTTCACTAGCGGGCTACAATGAGCAGTTCTTC.

The chain recombines TRBV9 with TRBJ2-2, with 7 bases aligning to TRBD1. The germline V gene has CDR1 SGDLS and CDR2 YYNGEE. CDR3 length: 18 residues. Trimming at V came to 4 bases and at J to 0 bases, leaving 12 bases not matched to a gene. The CDR3 loop reads CASSPRGSGSTNTGELFF. In DNA form, the CDR3 reads TGTGCCAGCAGCCCCAGGGGGTCGGGTTCCACGAACACCGGGGAGCTGTTTTTT.

This sequence joins TRBV9 and TRBJ2-1; 10 bases agree with TRBD2. Losses at the gene ends were 0 bases for V and 0 bases for J; bases not matched to a gene: 12. This CDR3 is built from 20 residues. Germline loops: CDR1 SGDLS, CDR2 YYNGEE. DNA for the CDR3: TGTGCCAGCAGCGTAGGGTGGGGAGGGACTAGCGAGAGCTCCTACAATGAGCAGTTCTTC. Protein: CASSVGWGGTSESSYNEQFF.

This clone was counted a few times. The V gene is TRBV19, the J gene TRBJ2-2; D remains unclear. Germline loops: CDR1 LNHDA, CDR2 SQIVND (reference sequence). The CDR3 sequence is 14 residues long. Trimming removed 5 bases at V and 4 bases at J, with 11 bases between. The DNA of the CDR3 is TGTGCCAGTAGTTCCTATAGGAGCACCGGGGAGCTGTTTTTT. Translated, it gives CASSSYRSTGELFF. Using reference TRBV19 and TRBJ2-2 for the parts outside the CDR3, the full variable domain is DGGITQSPKYLFRKEGQNVTLSCEQNLNHDAMYWYRQDPGQGLRLIYYSQIVNDFQKGDIAEGYSVSREKKESFPLTVTSAQKNPTAFYLCASSSYRSTGELFFGEGSRLTVL.

This rearrangement joins TRBV27 to TRBJ2-7, with D possibly matching TRBD1 (5 bases). The CDR3 totals 13 residues. The germline gives CDR1 MNHEY, CDR2 SMNVEV (reference sequence). V lost 6 bases and J lost 0, with 9 bases in between. The CDR3 sequence is CASRGPYSYEQYF. The CDR3 nucleotides are TGTGCCAGCAGGGGGCCCTACTCCTACGAGCAGTACTTC.

In this sample, this clone turned up once. The rearrangement joins TRBV7-2 to TRBJ2-2; D is undetermined. The CDR3 spans 15 residues. Germline assignment: CDR1 SGHTA and CDR2 FQGNSA. The ends were cut back, 1 base at V and 6 bases at J, with 12 bases in the middle. The CDR3 DNA follows: TGTGCCAGCAGCTTAGTGGTCGGGTGGGCCGGGGAGCTGTTTTTT. As protein: CASSLVVGWAGELFF.

The chain employs TRBV18 and TRBJ2-1; 10 bases are shared with TRBD2. CDR1 KGHSH and CDR2 LQKENI come from the germline V gene. The V segment lost 3 bases and the J segment 9 bases; nucleotides outside the gene matches: 8. The CDR3 spans 15 residues. The CDR3 spells CASSPGTSAQGEQFF. The CDR3 DNA follows: TGTGCCAGCTCACCCGGGACTAGCGCCCAGGGTGAGCAGTTCTTC.

V and J are TRBV6-2 or TRBV6-3 and TRBJ2-1; 12 positions agree with TRBD1. This CDR3 region has 20 residues. Germline V gene sequence: CDR1 MNHEY, CDR2 SVGEGT. Germline trimming cut 5 bases from V and 5 bases from J; bases unmatched to any gene: 19. CDR3 DNA: TGTGCCAGCAGTCCCTCCCCCGGGACAGGGGGCTCCACAACCAACAATGAGCAGTTCTTC. Its translation is CASSPSPGTGGSTTNNEQFF.

This chain uses TRBV6-2 or TRBV6-3 with TRBJ2-2; D possibly corresponds to TRBD1 (7 bases). V was shortened by 3 bases and J by 7 bases, with 18 bases between the two germline ends. This CDR3 comprises 16 residues. Germline V gene data show CDR1 as MNHEY and CDR2 as SVGEGT. The CDR3 sequence is CASSYRRGGGDGELFF. For the CDR3, the DNA is TGTGCCAGCAGTTATCGCCGAGGAGGGGGCGACGGGGAGCTGTTTTTT.

V is TRBV5-1 and J is TRBJ1-6, with TRBD1 identical over 7 bases. Germline values: CDR1 SGHRS, CDR2 YFSETQ. Trimming took 0 bases from V and 14 from J; bases not matched to a gene: 8. The CDR3 has 14 amino acids. CDR3 coding DNA: TGCGCCAGCAGCTTGGAGGGGGCCACTACGGCCCTCCACTTT. Protein: CASSLEGATTALHF.

The gene calls are TRBV1 and TRBJ2-2; the table's D call, TRBD1, has no DNA check behind it. TRBV1 is a pseudogene locus. This CDR3 is built from 14 residues. The CDR3 sequence: CTSRWLGDTGELFF. CDR3 in DNA: TGCACCAGCAGATGGCTAGGGGACACCGGGGAGCTGTTTTTT.

The chain has TRBV7-9 and TRBJ2-1, with 7 bases lining up with TRBD1. The V gene end was trimmed by 5 bases and the J gene end by 0 bases; junction bases not matched to a gene: 1. In germline, CDR1 is SEHNR, CDR2 FQNEAQ (reference sequence). The CDR3 extends over 14 amino acids. The CDR3 DNA is TGTGCCAGCAGCCGACAGGGCTCCTACAATGAGCAGTTCTTC. Its protein is CASSRQGSYNEQFF.

A remark on this clone: This CDR3 is also generated by other DNA sequences in the sample. The chain has TRBV19 and TRBJ1-5; D call uncertain. From germline, CDR1 is LNHDA and CDR2 SQIVND (reference sequence). With 1 base removed from V and 0 bases from J, the gap between germline ends came to 10 bases. CDR3 length: 16 amino acids. CDR3 DNA sequence: TGTGCCAGTAGTATAGGGGGAGGGAATAGCAATCAGCCCCAGCATTTT. Protein: CASSIGGGNSNQPQHF.

The chain has TRBV18 and TRBJ1-6, with a possible D match to TRBD1 (6 bases). CDR3 length equals 15 residues. Germline values: CDR1 KGHSH, CDR2 LQKENI. V was trimmed by 0 bases and J by 7 bases, leaving 10 bases between them. The DNA for the CDR3 is TGTGCCAGCTCACCACCGGGGGCTGGGAATTCACCCCTCCACTTT. The encoded protein is CASSPPGAGNSPLHF.

This chain joins TRBV4-1 and TRBJ2-3; 12 nucleotides match TRBD2. J lost 4 bases, V lost 4 bases, and 15 bases had no gene match. CDR3 length equals 19 residues. The V gene's germline CDR1 is MGHRA and CDR2 YSYEKL. DNA for the CDR3: TGCGCCAGCAGCCGACGACTAGCGGGAGTGAGAGGAAGGGCAGATACGCAGTATTTT. The encoded protein is CASSRRLAGVRGRADTQYF.

The chain joins TRBV6-2 or TRBV6-3 to TRBJ1-2, with 7 bases that match TRBD1. V lost 2 bases and J lost 4; bases outside the gene matches: 4. CDR3 length equals 14 residues. Germline CDR1 and CDR2: MNHEY and SVGEGT. This CDR3 reads CASSYPDRTYGYTF. For the CDR3, the DNA is TGTGCCAGCAGTTACCCGGACAGGACCTATGGCTACACCTTC.